The sequence of this TCR beta chain was determined in a study of T cell repertoires in cytomegalovirus infection. On the study more broadly: Indications of both CMV infection and matching HLA type were provided by public TCR beta signatures. Study-wide results and limits: CMV carriers with the relevant HLA were identified by cumulative public TCR beta family frequency. The ex vivo response was dominated by HLA-C-restricted CMV-specific TCR beta clonotypes.

MiXCR, run by TCRdb on the reads, gives a single entry per CDR3 protein. Among a few hundred thousand distinct CDR3 sequences listed, around a sixth were seen once. In the case of this clonotype: Its specificity is not known.

The CDR3 is made up of 15 amino acids. Trimming removed 0 bases from V and 4 bases from J, with 11 bases in between. Germline V lookup: CDR1 ENHRY, CDR2 SYGVKD. The sample consisted of PBMCs. The chain combines TRBV10-3 with TRBJ2-3; D is unclear. This TCR came from a human donor in good health (CMV status not recorded). Some clones in this sample may be carry-over from other donors' samples. The CDR3 DNA follows: TGTGCCATCAGTGAGTCGTTGACCAAGTCAGATACGCAGTATTTT. Amino acid sequence: CAISESLTKSDTQYF.